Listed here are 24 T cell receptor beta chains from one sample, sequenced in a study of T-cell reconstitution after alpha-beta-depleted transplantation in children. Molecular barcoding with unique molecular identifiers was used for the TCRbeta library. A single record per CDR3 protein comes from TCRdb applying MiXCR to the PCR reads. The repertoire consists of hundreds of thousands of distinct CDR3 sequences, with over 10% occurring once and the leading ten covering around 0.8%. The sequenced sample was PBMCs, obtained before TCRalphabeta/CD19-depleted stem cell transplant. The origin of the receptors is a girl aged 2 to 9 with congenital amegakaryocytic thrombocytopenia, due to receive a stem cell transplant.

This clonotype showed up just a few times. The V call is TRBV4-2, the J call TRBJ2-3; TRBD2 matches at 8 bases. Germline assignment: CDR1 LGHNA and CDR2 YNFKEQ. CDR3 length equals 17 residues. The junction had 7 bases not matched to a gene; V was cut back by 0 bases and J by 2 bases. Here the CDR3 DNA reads TGTGCCAGCAGCCAAGATCCCAGCGGGAGCCCCACAGATACGCAGTATTTT. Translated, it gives CASSQDPSGSPTDTQYF.

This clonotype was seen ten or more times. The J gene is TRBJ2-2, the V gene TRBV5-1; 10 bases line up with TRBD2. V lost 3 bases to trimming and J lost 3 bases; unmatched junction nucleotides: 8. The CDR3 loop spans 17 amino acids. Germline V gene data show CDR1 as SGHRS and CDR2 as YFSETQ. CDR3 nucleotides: TGCGCCAGCAGCTGGGTCCTGGGGACTAGCGACACCGGGGAGCTGTTTTTT. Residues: CASSWVLGTSDTGELFF.

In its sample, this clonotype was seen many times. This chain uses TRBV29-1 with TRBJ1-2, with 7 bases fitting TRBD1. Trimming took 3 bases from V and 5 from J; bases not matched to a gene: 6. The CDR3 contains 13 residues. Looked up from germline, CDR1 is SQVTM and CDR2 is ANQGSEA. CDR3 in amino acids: CSVEPTGVYGYTF. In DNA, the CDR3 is TGCAGCGTTGAGCCTACAGGGGTTTATGGCTACACCTTC. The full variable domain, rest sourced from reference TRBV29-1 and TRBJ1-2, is SAVISQKPSRDICQRGTSLTIQCQVDSQVTMMFWYRQQPGQSLTLIATANQGSEATYESGFVIDKFPISRPNLTFSTLTVSNMSPEDSSIYLCSVEPTGVYGYTFGSGTRLTVV.

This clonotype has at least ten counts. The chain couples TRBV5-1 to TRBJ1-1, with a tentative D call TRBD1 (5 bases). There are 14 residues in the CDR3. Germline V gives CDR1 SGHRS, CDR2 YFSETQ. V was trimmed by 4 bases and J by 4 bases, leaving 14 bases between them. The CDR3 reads CASSPEAGGTEAFF. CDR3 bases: TGCGCCAGCAGCCCAGAGGCCGGGGGCACTGAAGCTTTCTTT.

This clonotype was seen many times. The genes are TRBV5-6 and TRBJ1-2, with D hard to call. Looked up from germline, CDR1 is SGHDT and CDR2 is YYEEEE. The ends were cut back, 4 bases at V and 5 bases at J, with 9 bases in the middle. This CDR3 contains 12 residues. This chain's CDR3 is CASSTLKYGYTF. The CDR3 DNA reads TGTGCCAGCAGCACTCTTAAGTATGGCTACACCTTC.

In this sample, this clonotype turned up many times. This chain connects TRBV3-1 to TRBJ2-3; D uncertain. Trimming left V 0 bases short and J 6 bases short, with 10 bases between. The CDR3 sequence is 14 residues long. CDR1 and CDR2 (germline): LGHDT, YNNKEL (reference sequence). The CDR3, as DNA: TGTGCCAGCAGCCAAGATGCGAATTTGGATACGCAGTATTTT. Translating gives CASSQDANLDTQYF.

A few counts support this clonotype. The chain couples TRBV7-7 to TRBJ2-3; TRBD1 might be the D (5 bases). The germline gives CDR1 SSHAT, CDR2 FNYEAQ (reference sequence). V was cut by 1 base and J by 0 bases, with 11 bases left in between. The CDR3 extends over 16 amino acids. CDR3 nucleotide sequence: TGTGCCAGCAGCTTAGGGCCAGGGTCTAGCACAGATACGCAGTATTTT. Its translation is CASSLGPGSSTDTQYF.

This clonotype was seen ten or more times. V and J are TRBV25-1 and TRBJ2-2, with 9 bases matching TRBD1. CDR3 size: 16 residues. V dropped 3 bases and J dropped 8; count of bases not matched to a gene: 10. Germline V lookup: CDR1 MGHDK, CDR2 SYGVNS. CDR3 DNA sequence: TGTGCCAGCAGTGATCCCTTAACAGGGGGCGAGGGGGAGCTGTTTTTT. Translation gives CASSDPLTGGEGELFF.

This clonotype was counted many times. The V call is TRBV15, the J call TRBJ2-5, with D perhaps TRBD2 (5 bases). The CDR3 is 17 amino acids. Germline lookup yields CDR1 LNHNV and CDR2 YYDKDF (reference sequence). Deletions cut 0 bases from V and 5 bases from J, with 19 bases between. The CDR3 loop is CATSREHEHMKRETQYF. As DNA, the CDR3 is TGTGCCACCAGCAGAGAGCACGAACACATGAAGCGGGAGACCCAGTACTTC.

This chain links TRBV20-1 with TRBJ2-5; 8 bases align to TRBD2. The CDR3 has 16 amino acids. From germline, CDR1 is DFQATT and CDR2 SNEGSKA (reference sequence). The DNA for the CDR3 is TGCAGGGCTGGGGGCGGGAGGTCCTACGACCAAGAGACCCAGTACTTC. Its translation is CRAGGGRSYDQETQYF.

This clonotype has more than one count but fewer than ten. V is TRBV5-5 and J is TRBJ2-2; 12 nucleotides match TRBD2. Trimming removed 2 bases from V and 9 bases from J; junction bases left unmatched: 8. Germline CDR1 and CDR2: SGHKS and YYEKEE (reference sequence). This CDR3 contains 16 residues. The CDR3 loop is CASSFPSGRVVRELFF. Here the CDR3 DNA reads TGTGCCAGCAGCTTCCCTAGCGGGAGGGTAGTCCGGGAGCTGTTTTTT. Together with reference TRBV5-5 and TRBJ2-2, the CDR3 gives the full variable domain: DAGVTQSPTHLIKTRGQQVTLRCSPISGHKSVSWYQQVLGQGPQFIFQYYEKEERGRGNFPDRFSARQFPNYSSELNVNALLLGDSALYLCASSFPSGRVVRELFFGEGSRLTVL.

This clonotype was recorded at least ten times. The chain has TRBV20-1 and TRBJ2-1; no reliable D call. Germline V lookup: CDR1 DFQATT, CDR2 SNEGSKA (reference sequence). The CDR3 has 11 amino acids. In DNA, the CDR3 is TGCAGCGCGCTTGGTTTAAATGAGCAGTTCTTC. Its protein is CSALGLNEQFF.

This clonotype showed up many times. The CDR3 reads CASSRDVPTYEQYF. CDR3 DNA sequence: TGTGCCAGCAGCCGGGACGTCCCCACCTACGAGCAGTACTTC. The chain uses TRBV7-9 and TRBJ2-7; D assignment may be TRBD1 or TRBD2 (5 bases each). The CDR3 has 14 residues. V lost 5 bases and J 2 bases, leaving 13 bases between the germline ends. Germline loops: CDR1 SEHNR, CDR2 FQNEAQ (reference sequence).

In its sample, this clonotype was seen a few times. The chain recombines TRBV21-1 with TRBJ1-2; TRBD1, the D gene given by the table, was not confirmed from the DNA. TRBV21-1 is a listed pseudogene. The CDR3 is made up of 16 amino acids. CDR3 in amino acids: CASSKAGTGRGHGYTF. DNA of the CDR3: TGTGCCAGCAGCAAAGCGGGAACAGGTAGGGGACATGGCTACACCTTC.

CDR3 region: CASSPRTRALYEQYF. DNA for the CDR3: TGTGCCAGCAGTCCTAGGACCCGGGCGCTCTACGAGCAGTACTTC. The chain employs TRBV12-3 or TRBV12-4 and TRBJ2-7; D is ambiguous. V lost 5 bases and J lost 3, with 17 bases in between. The length of the CDR3 is 15 residues.

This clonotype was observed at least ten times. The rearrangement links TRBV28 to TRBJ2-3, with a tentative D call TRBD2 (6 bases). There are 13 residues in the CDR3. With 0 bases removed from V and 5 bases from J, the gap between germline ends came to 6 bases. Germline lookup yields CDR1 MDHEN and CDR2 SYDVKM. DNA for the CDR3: TGTGCCAGCAGTTTATGGGGGGGAGATACGCAGTATTTT. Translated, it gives CASSLWGGDTQYF. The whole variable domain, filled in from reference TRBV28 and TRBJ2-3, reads DVKVTQSSRYLVKRTGEKVFLECVQDMDHENMFWYRQDPGLGLRLIYFSYDVKMKEKGDIPEGYSVSREKKERFSLILESASTNQTSMYLCASSLWGGDTQYFGPGTRLTVL.

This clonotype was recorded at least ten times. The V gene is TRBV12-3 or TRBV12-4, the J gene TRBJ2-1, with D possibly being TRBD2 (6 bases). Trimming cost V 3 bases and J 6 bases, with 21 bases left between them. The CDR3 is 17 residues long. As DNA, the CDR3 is TGTGCCAGCAGTTTCAGAGGGGCGGGATCGGGCGGCAATGAGCAGTTCTTC. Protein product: CASSFRGAGSGGNEQFF.

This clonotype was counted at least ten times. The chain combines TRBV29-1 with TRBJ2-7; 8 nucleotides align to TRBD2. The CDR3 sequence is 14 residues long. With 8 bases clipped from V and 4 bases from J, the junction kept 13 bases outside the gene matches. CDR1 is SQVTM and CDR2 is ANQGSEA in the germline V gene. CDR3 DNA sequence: TGCAGCTTCGACCCAAGCGGGAGTGGGTACGAGCAGTACTTC. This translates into CSFDPSGSGYEQYF.

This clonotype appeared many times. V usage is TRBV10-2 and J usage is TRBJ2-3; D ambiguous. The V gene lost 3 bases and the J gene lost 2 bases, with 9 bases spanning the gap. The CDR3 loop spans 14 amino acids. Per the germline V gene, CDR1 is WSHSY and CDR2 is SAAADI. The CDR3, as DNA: TGCGCCAGCAGTGACACTGCGCACACAGATACGCAGTATTTT. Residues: CASSDTAHTDTQYF.

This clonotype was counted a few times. The CDR3 spells CSAWGQGNEQYF. CDR3 bases: TGCAGTGCTTGGGGACAGGGTAACGAGCAGTACTTC. The chain links TRBV20-1 to TRBJ2-7; 9 bases fit TRBD1. The CDR3 covers 12 residues. The germline V gene encodes CDR1 DFQATT and CDR2 SNEGSKA (reference sequence). Trimming cost V 5 bases and J 5 bases; bases outside gene matches: 4.

CDR3 residues: CASSPPAGQGSYEQYF. The DNA of the CDR3 is TGTGCCAGCTCACCACCGGCCGGACAGGGGAGCTACGAGCAGTACTTC. J is TRBJ2-7 and V is TRBV18; 9 bases are shared with TRBD1. CDR3 size: 16 residues. J lost 3 bases, V lost 0 bases, and 6 bases had no gene match. Germline V gene data show CDR1 as KGHSH and CDR2 as LQKENI.

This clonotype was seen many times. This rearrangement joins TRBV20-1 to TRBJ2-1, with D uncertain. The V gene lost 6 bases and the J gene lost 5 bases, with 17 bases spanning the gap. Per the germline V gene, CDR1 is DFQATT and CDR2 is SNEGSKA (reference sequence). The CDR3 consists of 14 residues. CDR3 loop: CSASHELSHNEQFF. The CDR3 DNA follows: TGCAGTGCGAGCCATGAGTTGTCCCACAATGAGCAGTTCTTC.

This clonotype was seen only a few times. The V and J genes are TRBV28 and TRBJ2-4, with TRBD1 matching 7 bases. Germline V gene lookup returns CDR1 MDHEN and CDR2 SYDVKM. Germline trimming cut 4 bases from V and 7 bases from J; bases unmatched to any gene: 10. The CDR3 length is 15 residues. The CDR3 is CASSWRTGWGNIQYF. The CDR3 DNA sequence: TGTGCCAGCAGTTGGAGGACAGGTTGGGGGAACATTCAGTACTTC.

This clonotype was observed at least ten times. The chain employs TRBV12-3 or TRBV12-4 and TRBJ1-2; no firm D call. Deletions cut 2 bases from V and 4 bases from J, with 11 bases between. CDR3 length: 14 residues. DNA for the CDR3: TGTGCCAGCAGTTTATACGACTCCAGCTATGGCTACACCTTC. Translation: CASSLYDSSYGYTF.